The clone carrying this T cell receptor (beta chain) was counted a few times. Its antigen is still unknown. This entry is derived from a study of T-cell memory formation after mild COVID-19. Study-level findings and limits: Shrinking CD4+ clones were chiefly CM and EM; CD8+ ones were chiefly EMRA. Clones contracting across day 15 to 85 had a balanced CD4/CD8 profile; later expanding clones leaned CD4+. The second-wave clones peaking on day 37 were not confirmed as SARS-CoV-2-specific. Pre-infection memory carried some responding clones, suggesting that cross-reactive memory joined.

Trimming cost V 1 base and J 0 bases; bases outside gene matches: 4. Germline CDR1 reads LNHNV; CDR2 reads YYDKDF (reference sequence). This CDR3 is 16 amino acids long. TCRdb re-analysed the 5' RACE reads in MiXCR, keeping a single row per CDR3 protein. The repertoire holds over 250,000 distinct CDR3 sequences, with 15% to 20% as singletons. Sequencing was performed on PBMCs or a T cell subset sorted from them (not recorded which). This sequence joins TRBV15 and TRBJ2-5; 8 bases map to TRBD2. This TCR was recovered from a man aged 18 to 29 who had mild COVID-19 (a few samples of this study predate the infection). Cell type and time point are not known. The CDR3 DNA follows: TGTGCCACCAGCAGAGGGATAGCGGGGAACCAAGAGACCCAGTACTTC. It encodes CATSRGIAGNQETQYF.